Below are 21 T cell receptor beta chains sequenced from a single sample in a study of T-cell memory formation after mild COVID-19. TCRdb ran MiXCR on the 5' RACE reads and lists one entry per CDR3 protein. The table lists fewer than 350,000 distinct CDR3 sequences, roughly 15% of them singletons. Sequenced input: PBMCs or a T cell subset sorted from them (not recorded which). Source of these receptors: a man younger than 30 who had mild COVID-19 (a few samples of this study predate the infection). Cell type and time point are not known.

The chain combines TRBV4-2 with TRBJ1-4; 12 positions match TRBD1. The CDR3 is 15 residues long. Germline loops: CDR1 LGHNA, CDR2 YNFKEQ. V dropped 4 bases and J dropped 8; count of bases not matched to a gene: 5. The CDR3 nucleotides are TGTGCCAGCAGCCCGGGACAGGGGGCGCTGGAAAAACTGTTTTTT. Protein product: CASSPGQGALEKLFF.

The chain uses TRBV18 and TRBJ2-7; 7 bases are shared with TRBD1. CDR3 length: 14 amino acids. The J segment lost 6 bases and the V segment lost 3 bases, leaving 8 bases of the junction unmatched. Per germline, CDR1 KGHSH and CDR2 LQKENI. CDR3 coding DNA: TGTGCCAGCTCACCCGACCAGACAGGGCTCGAGCAGTACGTC. Translated: CASSPDQTGLEQYV.

The chain links TRBV9 to TRBJ1-1, with a tentative D call TRBD1 (6 bases). Germline V gene sequence: CDR1 SGDLS, CDR2 YYNGEE. The CDR3 is 14 residues long. The germline V and J ends were trimmed by 3 bases and 5 bases, with 14 bases remaining between them. In DNA, the CDR3 is TGTGCCAGCAGCGGAACACAGGGTAGAACTGAAGCTTTCTTT. This translates into CASSGTQGRTEAFF.

This chain connects TRBV27 to TRBJ2-2, with D possibly being TRBD1 (5 bases). V lost 7 bases and J lost 4, with 13 bases in between. This CDR3 has 14 amino acids. Germline V gene sequence: CDR1 MNHEY, CDR2 SMNVEV (reference sequence). This CDR3 is CASTGAVSTGELFF. The CDR3 nucleotides read TGTGCCAGCACTGGGGCAGTAAGCACCGGGGAGCTGTTTTTT.

This clonotype occurred a few times. The CDR3 sequence: CASSLVSLAAKNPFF. CDR3 coding DNA: TGTGCCAGCAGCTTAGTTAGCCTGGCCGCAAAGAATCCTTTCTTT. The chain uses TRBV7-9 and TRBJ1-1; D is unresolved. V gave up 1 base and J gave up 12 bases, with 21 bases separating them. Germline V CDR1 and CDR2: SEHNR, FQNEAQ (reference sequence). CDR3 size: 15 residues.

The V gene is TRBV12-3 or TRBV12-4, the J gene TRBJ1-2; D call uncertain. The CDR3 consists of 14 residues. The germline V and J ends were trimmed by 6 bases and 0 bases, with 11 bases remaining between them. The CDR3 nucleotides read TGTGCCAGCAGGGAATCCGGGACTAACTATGGCTACACCTTC. Amino acids: CASRESGTNYGYTF.

There are a few counts of this clonotype. The rearrangement joins TRBV10-3 to TRBJ2-7; D is unclear. The CDR3 consists of 13 residues. Looked up from germline, CDR1 is ENHRY and CDR2 is SYGVKD. The germline V and J ends were trimmed by 3 bases and 2 bases, with 8 bases remaining between them. The CDR3 loop reads CAISDKQAYEQYF. The CDR3 coding sequence is TGTGCCATCAGTGATAAGCAGGCCTACGAGCAGTACTTC.

This clonotype has only a few counts. The V and J genes are TRBV12-3 or TRBV12-4 and TRBJ2-5; D possibly uses TRBD1 or TRBD2 (5 bases each). The CDR3 loop spans 15 amino acids. The V gene lost 5 bases and the J gene lost 0 bases, with 13 bases spanning the gap. The CDR3 DNA reads TGTGCCAGCAGTCTCGCCCGGGACGACCAAGAGACCCAGTACTTC. Translated: CASSLARDDQETQYF.

The chain is built from TRBV7-9 and TRBJ2-5; 9 bases align to TRBD2. The ends lost 2 bases at V and 6 bases at J; junction bases unmatched: 7. Germline CDR1 reads SEHNR; CDR2 reads FQNEAQ (reference sequence). The CDR3 has 15 residues. CDR3 protein: CASSLTASGKKTQYF. CDR3 coding DNA: TGTGCCAGCAGCTTAACGGCTAGCGGGAAAAAGACCCAGTACTTC.

The table lists this clonotype with many counts. This chain connects TRBV5-6 to TRBJ2-5; 12 bases align to TRBD2. From germline, CDR1 is SGHDT and CDR2 YYEEEE. There are 12 residues in the CDR3. Trimming removed 4 bases from V and 14 bases from J; junction bases left unmatched: 6. As DNA, the CDR3 is TGTGCCAGCAGCCCTGGACTAGCGGGGATATACTTC. Translating gives CASSPGLAGIYF.

V is TRBV13 and J is TRBJ1-6, with unresolved D. Trimming pared 5 bases from V and 6 bases from J, leaving 20 bases between. This CDR3 contains 17 residues. Germline V lookup: CDR1 PRHDT, CDR2 FYEKMQ (reference sequence). Written as DNA, the CDR3 is TGTGCCAGCAGCCACCTCCTATCACTCGGACGTAATTCACCCCTCCACTTT. Its translation is CASSHLLSLGRNSPLHF.

The V and J genes are TRBV5-6 and TRBJ2-5, with D perhaps matching TRBD2 (6 bases). Trimming stripped 4 bases from V and 0 bases from J, with 10 bases between. The CDR3 sequence is 14 residues long. Per germline, CDR1 SGHDT and CDR2 YYEEEE. The CDR3 is CASSRRGYQETQYF. The CDR3 DNA reads TGTGCCAGCAGCCGGCGGGGATACCAAGAGACCCAGTACTTC.

The chain is built from TRBV7-2 and TRBJ1-5; the D is unclear. V was trimmed by 5 bases and J by 11 bases, leaving 13 bases between them. This CDR3 spans 12 amino acids. In germline, CDR1 is SGHTA, CDR2 FQGNSA. The CDR3 bases are TGTGCCAGCAGCCCCCTTCTAGGGACCCAGCATTTT. Protein: CASSPLLGTQHF.

This clonotype has only one observation. This rearrangement joins TRBV29-1 to TRBJ1-1; D gene ambiguous. V was cut by 4 bases and J by 8 bases, with 8 bases left in between. The CDR3 is 10 residues long. Germline lookup yields CDR1 SQVTM and CDR2 ANQGSEA. In DNA, the CDR3 is TGCAGCGTTGCCCCCAGCGAAGCTTTCTTT. Its protein is CSVAPSEAFF.

Here the CDR3 reads CATLNDGSYGYTF. CDR3 DNA sequence: TGTGCCACCCTGAATGACGGTAGCTATGGCTACACCTTC. The chain carries TRBV19 and TRBJ1-2; D ambiguous. Germline assignment: CDR1 LNHDA and CDR2 SQIVND (reference sequence). The CDR3 extends over 13 amino acids. V lost 10 bases, J lost 4 bases, and 16 bases lay in between.

This clonotype was seen more than once but under ten times. The chain combines TRBV4-3 with TRBJ1-1; D is undetermined. V dropped 3 bases and J dropped 0 bases, with 8 bases sitting between them. This CDR3 spans 14 amino acids. From germline, CDR1 is LGHNA and CDR2 YSLEER. CDR3 sequence reads: CASSHSGVNTEAFF. The DNA of the CDR3 is TGCGCCAGCAGCCACTCGGGCGTGAACACTGAAGCTTTCTTT.

Many counts were recorded for this clonotype. This rearrangement joins TRBV7-2 to TRBJ1-5; D gene uncertain. The CDR3 contains 15 residues. The V end was cut by 5 bases, the J end by 3 bases, with 14 bases between. In germline, CDR1 is SGHTA, CDR2 FQGNSA. CDR3 loop: CASSRLSGVNQPQHF. CDR3 sequence (DNA): TGTGCCAGCAGCCGCCTGAGTGGAGTCAATCAGCCCCAGCATTTT.

This chain links TRBV6-5 with TRBJ1-1; possibly TRBD1 for D (6 bases). The V and J ends lost 2 bases and 1 base respectively, with 14 bases between them. Germline assignment: CDR1 MNHEY and CDR2 SVGAGI. The CDR3 covers 16 residues. CDR3 nucleotides: TGTGCCAGCAGTTACCGGGGGGCTCCACCGAACACTGAAGCTTTCTTT. It codes for CASSYRGAPPNTEAFF.

A few counts support this clonotype. This sequence joins TRBV19 and TRBJ1-2; D uncertain. V shed 4 bases and J shed 4 bases, with 13 bases lying between them. The CDR3 sequence is 14 residues long. Germline CDR1 LNHDA, CDR2 SQIVND (reference sequence). Written as DNA, the CDR3 is TGTGCCAGTAGTACGTTTGGACGGAGCTATGGCTACACCTTC. Translating gives CASSTFGRSYGYTF. The full variable domain, with the rest looked up from reference TRBV19 and TRBJ1-2, is DGGITQSPKYLFRKEGQNVTLSCEQNLNHDAMYWYRQDPGQGLRLIYYSQIVNDFQKGDIAEGYSVSREKKESFPLTVTSAQKNPTAFYLCASSTFGRSYGYTFGSGTRLTVV.

The chain uses TRBV5-1 and TRBJ2-5; no firm D call. The V end lost 3 bases, the J end lost 0 bases, and 12 bases lay between the germline ends. Germline assignment: CDR1 SGHRS and CDR2 YFSETQ. This CDR3 contains 15 residues. The CDR3 is CASSSGVGYQETQYF. The CDR3 DNA reads as TGCGCCAGCAGCTCTGGGGTGGGGTACCAAGAGACCCAGTACTTC.

Ten or more counts support this clonotype. The genes are TRBV6-5 and TRBJ2-4, with 7 bases aligning to TRBD1. The CDR3 has 13 amino acids. CDR1 MNHEY and CDR2 SVGAGI come from the germline V gene. Unmatched junction bases numbered 0, after V lost 6 bases and J lost 1 base. The CDR3 spells CASRDRAKNIQYF. The CDR3 region has the DNA TGTGCCAGCAGGGACAGGGCCAAAAACATTCAGTACTTC.